Reported below is one T cell receptor (beta chain). Its antigen is still unknown. This sample is drawn from a study of cytomegalovirus exposure and HLA in healthy donors. Whole-study findings and limits: In a later analysis, parvovirus B19, influenza, CMV and Epstein-Barr virus appeared linked to several top co-occurrence clusters. Reportedly, TCR beta sequences accurately predicted HLA-A and HLA-B alleles in most subjects.

PCR was performed using 60 Vbeta and 13 Jbeta primers. Clones were sequenced by immunoSEQ multiplex PCR, and TCRdb holds only the in-frame ones, with some missing. Altogether 120,000 or so clones are present, roughly 78% being singletons, with the ten largest covering about 8.9%. The receptor was derived from a man in his thirties or forties in good health and CMV-seropositive. Sequenced: PBMCs.

CDR3 sequence (DNA): TGTGCCAGCAGCTTTTTGACAATTTCATGGGGCTACACCTTC. Residues: CASSFLTISWGYTF. This chain links TRBV7-2 with TRBJ1-2; D uncertain. The germline V gene encodes CDR1 SGHTA and CDR2 FQGNSA. The ends were cut back, 3 bases at V and 8 bases at J, with 16 bases in the middle. CDR3 length equals 14 residues.